These T cell receptor beta chains were read from a single sample in a study of shared clonotypes between healthy human individuals. Assay: immunoSEQ multiplex PCR; the TCRdb copy retains only in-frame clones and omits some. The sample consists of roughly 1,500,000 clones, 98% of them appearing once. The sample taken for sequencing was naive CD4+ T cells sorted from blood. The source of these receptors is a man younger than 40 in good health. CDR3s include the opening cysteine and the closing phenylalanine or tryptophan. D genes are given only for firm matches. Not every row has a clone size; where given, it reads once, few, many or a size class.

V	size	length	D	J	CDR3	DNA
TRBV10-3	NA	15	TRBD2	TRBJ2-1	CATSLSGGPGNEQFF	TGTGCCACCAGTTTGTCGGGAGGGCCGGGCAATGAGCAGTTCTTC
TRBV5-5	NA	13	NA	TRBJ2-7	CASSLAPERGQYF	TGTGCCAGCAGCTTGGCCCCAGAACGGGGGCAGTACTTC
TRBV28	NA	12	NA	TRBJ2-3	CAIGRYPDTQYF	TGTGCCATCGGACGCTACCCAGATACGCAGTATTTT
TRBV9	NA	14	NA	TRBJ2-1	CASSVTLETYVQFF	TGTGCCAGCAGCGTAACCCTTGAAACTTACGTGCAGTTCTTC
TRBV5-5	NA	15	NA	TRBJ2-7	CASSYPGRSSYEQYF	TGTGCCAGCAGCTACCCCGGTAGAAGTTCCTACGAGCAGTACTTC
TRBV2	NA	13	NA	TRBJ2-5	CASTANDGRFQYF	TGTGCCAGCACGGCGAATGACGGACGTTTTCAGTACTTC
TRBV28	NA	16	TRBD2	TRBJ2-1	CASRATLAVHYNEQFF	TGTGCCAGCAGGGCCACTCTAGCGGTCCACTACAATGAGCAGTTCTTC
TRBV5-1	NA	16	TRBD1	TRBJ2-1	CASSYNPGQDNNEQFF	TGCGCCAGCAGCTACAACCCGGGACAGGACAACAATGAGCAGTTCTTC
TRBV11-2	NA	17	NA	TRBJ2-5	CASSLAYRGMRWKTQYF	TGTGCCAGCAGCTTAGCGTATCGGGGGATGAGGTGGAAGACCCAGTACTTC
TRBV7-9	NA	15	NA	TRBJ2-1	CASSLGRGRRYEQFF	TGTGCCAGCAGCTTAGGGCGGGGAAGGAGGTATGAGCAGTTCTTC
TRBV7-8	NA	16	NA	TRBJ1-5	CASSPEGTLSNQPQHF	TGTGCCAGCAGCCCGGAAGGGACACTAAGCAATCAGCCCCAGCATTTT
TRBV15	NA	14	NA	TRBJ2-7	CATSRDPDNYEQYF	TGTGCCACCAGCAGAGATCCAGATAACTACGAGCAGTACTTC
TRBV15	once	13	NA	TRBJ2-7	CATSGRFSYEQYF	TGTGCCACTAGCGGACGTTTTTCCTACGAGCAGTACTTC
TRBV28	NA	15	NA	TRBJ1-2	CASRSPRQVPYGYTF	TGTGCCAGCAGATCCCCCCGACAGGTTCCCTATGGCTACACCTTC
TRBV30	NA	15	NA	TRBJ1-1	CAWSVGWTRGTEAFF	TGTGCCTGGAGTGTAGGTTGGACTCGGGGAACTGAAGCTTTCTTT
TRBV5-6	NA	15	NA	TRBJ2-7	CASTLTVLAEYEQYF	TGTGCCAGCACCCTTACGGTTTTAGCGGAATACGAGCAGTACTTC
TRBV7-3	few	13	NA	TRBJ2-2	CASSSWNTGELFF	TGTGCCAGCAGCTCCTGGAACACCGGGGAGCTGTTTTTT
TRBV2	NA	14	NA	TRBJ2-3	CASSEQGIEDTQYF	TGTGCCAGCAGTGAACAGGGGATAGAAGATACGCAGTATTTT
TRBV5-1	NA	14	TRBD1	TRBJ2-7	CASSFSNRGYEQYF	TGCGCCAGCAGCTTTTCGAACAGGGGCTACGAGCAGTACTTC
TRBV2	NA	14	TRBD1	TRBJ1-4	CASRRDRVGEKLFF	TGTGCCAGCAGGCGAGACAGGGTAGGGGAAAAACTGTTTTTT
TRBV4-3	NA	16	TRBD2	TRBJ2-3	CASSQEYSGRTDTQYF	TGCGCCAGCAGCCAAGAGTATAGCGGGAGAACAGATACGCAGTATTTT
TRBV29-1	once	13	TRBD2	TRBJ2-5	CSGAGTSRETQYF	TGCAGCGGCGCCGGGACTAGTCGGGAGACCCAGTACTTC
TRBV7-6	NA	16	NA	TRBJ2-1	CASSSRQPSSYNEQFF	TGTGCCAGCAGCTCCCGACAGCCGAGCTCCTACAATGAGCAGTTCTTC
TRBV18	NA	19	NA	TRBJ1-3	CASSPAAGVTMSSGNTIYF	TGTGCCAGCTCACCGGCGGCAGGGGTTACTATGAGCTCTGGAAACACCATATATTTT
TRBV19	NA	13	TRBD2	TRBJ2-3	CASDPGLGDTQYF	TGTGCCAGTGACCCGGGACTAGGAGATACGCAGTATTTT
TRBV7-8	once	15	NA	TRBJ2-5	CASSLSQGDRETQYF	TGTGCCAGCAGCTTGAGCCAAGGGGACCGAGAGACCCAGTACTTC
TRBV5-4	NA	15	TRBD2	TRBJ2-1	CASSFRLAGNNEQFF	TGTGCCAGCAGCTTCAGACTAGCGGGAAACAATGAGCAGTTCTTC
TRBV7-3	NA	15	NA	TRBJ2-1	CASSSRGSSYNEQFF	TGTGCCAGCAGCTCCCGTGGTAGCTCCTACAATGAGCAGTTCTTC
TRBV6-4	NA	16	TRBD2	TRBJ2-3	CASSELAGVGTDTQYF	TGTGCCAGCAGTGAACTAGCGGGAGTCGGCACAGATACGCAGTATTTT
TRBV7-2	NA	14	NA	TRBJ1-4	CASSSGPLNEKLFF	TGTGCCAGCAGCTCGGGACCGCTGAATGAAAAACTGTTTTTT
TRBV7-8	NA	19	NA	TRBJ2-5	CASSLVVSGGGWVGETQYF	TGTGCCAGCAGCTTAGTGGTCTCTGGGGGAGGTTGGGTTGGGGAGACCCAGTACTTC
TRBV4-1	NA	16	NA	TRBJ1-5	CASSRVQTHSNQPQHF	TGCGCCAGCAGCCGGGTCCAGACCCATAGCAATCAGCCCCAGCATTTT
TRBV10-3	NA	15	TRBD2	TRBJ2-1	CAISELAGGINEQFF	TGTGCCATCAGTGAGCTAGCGGGAGGGATCAATGAGCAGTTCTTC
TRBV7-8	NA	14	NA	TRBJ2-5	CASSLGQYQETQYF	TGTGCCAGCAGCTTAGGGCAGTACCAAGAGACCCAGTACTTC
TRBV18	NA	13	NA	TRBJ2-7	CASSLHRSYEQYF	TGTGCCAGCTCACTACACAGGAGTTACGAGCAGTACTTC
TRBV6-5	once	13	NA	TRBJ1-2	CASRRQQDYGYTF	TGTGCCAGCAGGAGGCAACAGGACTATGGCTACACCTTC
TRBV9	NA	14	NA	TRBJ1-1	CASSVAGWNTEAFF	TGTGCCAGCAGCGTAGCAGGTTGGAACACTGAAGCTTTCTTT
TRBV27	NA	15	TRBD2	TRBJ2-7	CASSPIAGGSTRQYF	TGTGCCAGCAGTCCAATAGCGGGAGGGAGTACGAGGCAGTACTTC
TRBV28	once	16	NA	TRBJ1-5	CASSENGRGWEWPQHF	TGTGCCAGCAGCGAGAATGGACGGGGGTGGGAATGGCCCCAGCATTTT
TRBV19	NA	14	NA	TRBJ2-1	CASRGMLARNEQFF	TGTGCCAGTCGTGGCATGCTAGCGCGGAATGAGCAGTTCTTC
TRBV21-1	NA	13	NA	TRBJ1-4	CASSVNPNEKLFF	TGTGCCAGCAGCGTAAACCCTAATGAAAAACTGTTTTTT
TRBV5-1	NA	16	NA	TRBJ2-2	CASSLAVGENTGELFF	TGCGCCAGCAGCTTGGCCGTCGGAGAGAACACCGGGGAGCTGTTTTTT
TRBV6-5	NA	15	TRBD2	TRBJ2-1	CASSYRASGLNEQFF	TGTGCCAGCAGTTACAGGGCTAGCGGACTAAATGAGCAGTTCTTC
TRBV9	NA	16	TRBD1	TRBJ1-2	CASSAPGTGALYGYTF	TGTGCCAGCAGTGCCCCCGGGACAGGGGCCCTCTATGGCTACACCTTC
TRBV5-6	NA	18	NA	TRBJ1-5	CASSVRVGQGGGNQPQHF	TGTGCCAGCAGCGTGCGAGTGGGTCAGGGCGGTGGCAATCAGCCCCAGCATTTT
TRBV28	NA	15	TRBD1	TRBJ1-5	CASSIQGASNQPQHF	TGTGCCAGCAGTATACAGGGGGCATCCAATCAGCCCCAGCATTTT
TRBV6-5	NA	16	TRBD2	TRBJ2-7	CASSYTLAGGPYEQYF	TGTGCCAGCAGTTATACGTTGGCGGGAGGGCCCTACGAGCAGTACTTC
TRBV9	NA	15	NA	TRBJ2-7	CASSVDGGTSLAQYF	TGTGCCAGCAGCGTAGACGGCGGGACGAGTCTCGCGCAGTACTTC
TRBV29-1	few	11	NA	TRBJ2-3	CSVSRGDTQYF	TGCAGCGTGTCCCGTGGAGATACGCAGTATTTT
TRBV5-8	NA	15	NA	TRBJ2-3	CASSFQSRSTDTRYF	TGTGCCAGCAGCTTCCAGAGCCGTAGCACAGATACGCGGTATTTT
TRBV28	NA	15	TRBD2	TRBJ2-7	CASRTLAGGFHEQYF	TGTGCCAGCAGAACACTAGCGGGAGGTTTTCACGAGCAGTACTTC